The 26 T cell receptor beta chains in this list originate from one sample, sequenced in a study of metastatic and nonmetastatic thyroid tumors. Prior to thyroid surgery, none of the patients had received any treatment. TCRdb ran MiXCR on the PCR reads. The table lists a few thousand clones, around 30% of them singletons. The sample consisted of adjacent normal tissue. Every receptor here comes from a female donor with papillary thyroid cancer or a benign thyroid nodule (not recorded which). Some clones in this sample may be carry-over from other donors' samples.

In this sample, this clone turned up a few times. The rearrangement uses TRBV11-1 and TRBJ2-3, with 10 bases aligning to TRBD1. This CDR3 spans 15 amino acids. The junction had 8 bases not matched to a gene; V was cut back by 7 bases and J by 4 bases. Germline CDR1 is SGHAT and CDR2 is FQDESV (reference sequence). CDR3 amino acids: CASISPGQGSDTQYF. DNA of the CDR3: TGTGCCAGCATCTCTCCGGGACAGGGGTCAGATACGCAGTATTTT.

The CDR3 nucleotides are TGTGCCAGCAGCTTAACAGGGAACGCCTACGAGCAGTACTTC. The encoded protein is CASSLTGNAYEQYF. The chain couples TRBV7-2 to TRBJ2-7; weak D call: TRBD1 (6 bases). The CDR3 covers 14 residues. The V gene lost 2 bases and the J gene lost 2 bases, with 10 bases spanning the gap. CDR1 is SGHTA and CDR2 is FQGNSA in the germline V gene. The full variable domain, in which reference TRBV7-2 and TRBJ2-7 provide the parts outside the CDR3, is GAGVSQSPSNKVTEKGKDVELRCDPISGHTALYWYRQSLGQGLEFLIYFQGNSAPDKSGLPSDRFSAERTGGSVSTLTIQRTQQEDSAVYLCASSLTGNAYEQYFGPGTRLTVT.

This clone has a single count. The rearrangement links TRBV7-3 to TRBJ2-5; 9 bases align to TRBD1. The CDR3 runs 14 residues. Germline lookup yields CDR1 SGHTA and CDR2 FQGTGA. The V gene end was trimmed by 5 bases and the J gene end by 4 bases; junction bases not matched to a gene: 5. The CDR3 DNA reads as TGTGCCAGCAGCGTTACAGGGGGCGCAGAGACCCAGTACTTC. Translating gives CASSVTGGAETQYF.

This clone has only a few counts. The chain couples TRBV2 to TRBJ1-2; 8 nucleotides align to TRBD1. Germline CDR1 reads SNHLY; CDR2 reads FYNNEI. This CDR3 has 17 amino acids. V dropped 3 bases and J dropped 2; count of bases not matched to a gene: 11. CDR3 coding DNA: TGTGCCAGCAGTGACGACAGGGGAAAAGGTCTAAACTATGGCTACACCTTC. Encoded protein: CASSDDRGKGLNYGYTF.

The V and J genes are TRBV29-1 and TRBJ1-1, with a weak D call TRBD1 (6 bases). V lost 7 bases and J 11 bases, leaving 26 bases between the germline ends. Germline values: CDR1 SQVTM, CDR2 ANQGSEA. The CDR3 has 14 amino acids. As DNA, the CDR3 is TGCAGCGCTCCGGGAGGGGGGGCCAAGAATGAGGCTTTCTTT. Amino acid sequence: CSAPGGGAKNEAFF.

The rearrangement links TRBV2 to TRBJ1-4; D is perhaps TRBD1 (5 bases). The CDR3 totals 12 residues. Trimming shortened V by 6 bases and J by 4 bases, and 6 bases separated the two germline ends. Germline-derived CDR1 and CDR2 are SNHLY and FYNNEI. CDR3 sequence: CASRQVNEKLFF. Here the CDR3 DNA reads TGTGCCAGCAGACAGGTTAATGAAAAACTGTTTTTT.

This clone has only a few counts. The CDR3 coding sequence is TGTGCCAGCAGTGAAGCGGGACAGGGTCGGTATGGCTACACCTTC. Protein product: CASSEAGQGRYGYTF. The chain combines TRBV6-1 with TRBJ1-2; 9 bases map to TRBD1. The CDR3 has 15 amino acids. Per germline, CDR1 MNHNS and CDR2 SASEGT. J gave up 5 bases and V 0 bases, and 4 bases lay outside the gene matches.

The table lists this clone with a few counts. This sequence joins TRBV7-8 and TRBJ1-5; TRBD1 might be the D (5 bases). CDR3 size: 12 residues. V lost 7 bases and J lost 11, with 15 bases in between. From germline, CDR1 is SGHVS and CDR2 FQNEAQ. The CDR3 is CASTSGQETQHF. In DNA form, the CDR3 reads TGTGCCAGCACTTCGGGGCAAGAGACCCAGCATTTT.

The chain uses TRBV19 and TRBJ2-7; 14 bases align to TRBD2. The CDR3 totals 13 residues. Losses at the gene ends were 7 bases for V and 9 bases for J; bases not matched to a gene: 5. Germline-derived CDR1 and CDR2 are LNHDA and SQIVND (reference sequence). CDR3 region: CASTGTSGRVQYF. The CDR3 DNA is TGTGCCAGTACCGGGACTAGCGGGAGAGTGCAGTACTTC.

V usage is TRBV20-1 and J usage is TRBJ1-2; D not certain. Trimming stripped 3 bases from V and 3 bases from J, with 11 bases between. The germline V gene has CDR1 DFQATT and CDR2 SNEGSKA (reference sequence). This CDR3 is built from 13 residues. CDR3 sequence: CSARSSVDYGYTF. As DNA, the CDR3 is TGCAGTGCTAGGAGCAGCGTCGACTATGGCTACACCTTC.

The chain is built from TRBV11-2 and TRBJ2-7; 8 bases are shared with TRBD2. CDR3 length: 16 amino acids. J lost 7 bases, V lost 1 base, and 12 bases had no gene match. In germline, CDR1 is SGHAT, CDR2 FQNNGV. As DNA, the CDR3 is TGTGCCAGCAGCTTAGTAGGCGGGCGGGAGGCCGGTGAGCAGTACTTC. It encodes CASSLVGGREAGEQYF.

This clone has only a few counts. The chain couples TRBV20-1 to TRBJ2-1; 9 bases are shared with TRBD2. The V gene end was trimmed by 0 bases and the J gene end by 5 bases; junction bases not matched to a gene: 8. The germline CDR1 and CDR2 sequences are DFQATT and SNEGSKA (reference sequence). The CDR3 covers 16 residues. Here the CDR3 reads CSARDYLAGLDNEQFF. The CDR3 coding sequence is TGCAGTGCTAGAGATTACCTAGCGGGACTGGACAATGAGCAGTTCTTC.

On this clone itself: One end of the junction is discordant with germline, which a read error may explain. This sequence joins TRBV30 and TRBJ1-2; D unclear. Germline V lookup: CDR1 GTSNPN, CDR2 SVGIG (reference sequence). This CDR3 has 14 residues. The CDR3, as DNA: TGCGCCTGGAGACCTCCGGGAAGAAACTATGGCTACACCTTC. Translating it yields CAWRPPGRNYGYTF.

This clone counts as medium-sized. This rearrangement joins TRBV7-3 to TRBJ2-1; 7 bases line up with TRBD1. Germline assignment: CDR1 SGHTA and CDR2 FQGTGA. V was clipped by 5 bases and J by 12 bases; unmatched bases: 7. This CDR3 has 12 residues. The CDR3 DNA reads as TGTGCCAGCAGCGGAGTACAGGGGAGGCAGTTCTTC. Its translation: CASSGVQGRQFF.

V and J are TRBV20-1 and TRBJ2-7; maybe TRBD1 (6 bases). The V gene's germline CDR1 is DFQATT and CDR2 SNEGSKA (reference sequence). Trimming shortened V by 3 bases and J by 9 bases, and 18 bases separated the two germline ends. The CDR3 covers 13 residues. CDR3 DNA: TGCAGTGCTAGGATCACAGGGAGTACGGGGCAGTACTTC. It translates to CSARITGSTGQYF.

The V call is TRBV7-2, the J call TRBJ2-6; no firm D call. V was trimmed by 8 bases and J by 0 bases, leaving 8 bases between them. The CDR3 extends over 14 amino acids. Germline lookup yields CDR1 SGHTA and CDR2 FQGNSA. The CDR3 sequence is CASGWDSGANVLTF. CDR3 in DNA: TGTGCCAGCGGCTGGGACTCTGGGGCCAACGTCCTGACTTTC.

This clone was found a few times. The chain couples TRBV6-2 or TRBV6-3 to TRBJ2-2, with D uncertain. The germline V gene has CDR1 MNHEY and CDR2 SVGEGT. The CDR3 has 14 amino acids. The V gene lost 2 bases and the J gene lost 5 bases, with 9 bases spanning the gap. DNA for the CDR3: TGTGCCAGCAGTTACCCCGGACGGACCGGGGAGCTGTTTTTT. This translates into CASSYPGRTGELFF.

V gene TRBV14 combines with J gene TRBJ1-2; unclear D gene. V was shortened by 0 bases and J by 0 bases, with 11 bases between the two germline ends. Germline values: CDR1 SGHDN, CDR2 FVKESK. There are 16 residues in the CDR3. In DNA form, the CDR3 reads TGTGCCAGCAGCCAAGATTCGGGGAAAGCTAACTATGGCTACACCTTC. Translated: CASSQDSGKANYGYTF. Filled out from reference TRBV14 and TRBJ1-2, the complete variable domain reads EAGVTQFPSHSVIEKGQTVTLRCDPISGHDNLYWYRRVMGKEIKFLLHFVKESKQDESGMPNNRFLAERTGGTYSTLKVQPAELEDSGVYFCASSQDSGKANYGYTFGSGTRLTVV.

V usage is TRBV6-1 and J usage is TRBJ2-7; D may be TRBD1 (5 bases). Trimming removed 7 bases from V and 4 bases from J, with 17 bases in between. The CDR3 totals 14 residues. CDR1 and CDR2 (germline): MNHNS, SASEGT. The DNA of the CDR3 is TGTGCCAGCACCCGGACATCGACCCCTTACGAGCAGTACTTC. As protein: CASTRTSTPYEQYF.

This chain joins TRBV14 and TRBJ2-7; D remains ambiguous. Germline V gene sequence: CDR1 SGHDN, CDR2 FVKESK. The CDR3 runs to 14 residues. V lost 1 base to trimming and J lost 1 base, with 8 bases between them. The CDR3 DNA is TGTGCCAGCAGCCAAGTCGGGTTTTCCTACGAGCAGTACTTC. Translating gives CASSQVGFSYEQYF.

This clone came up a few times. This chain links TRBV6-1 with TRBJ2-1, with D possibly being TRBD2 (6 bases). V dropped 4 bases and J dropped 5 bases, with 9 bases sitting between them. The CDR3 spans 13 residues. Per the germline V gene, CDR1 is MNHNS and CDR2 is SASEGT. CDR3 in amino acids: CASSAGLHNEQFF. The CDR3 DNA sequence: TGTGCCAGCAGTGCGGGACTTCACAATGAGCAGTTCTTC.

The chain is built from TRBV11-2 and TRBJ1-2, with D perhaps matching TRBD1 (6 bases). V was clipped by 4 bases and J by 6 bases, with 12 bases between them. Germline V gene sequence: CDR1 SGHAT, CDR2 FQNNGV. There are 13 residues in the CDR3. CDR3 bases: TGTGCCAGCAGCTGGGCGGGGGCCAATGGCTACACCTTC. It translates to CASSWAGANGYTF.

Of note for this clone: The final CDR3 position lacks the conserved phenylalanine or tryptophan, pointing to a likely read error. J is TRBJ2-5 and V is TRBV2, with D maybe TRBD2 (5 bases). The CDR3 consists of 16 residues. V was trimmed by 7 bases and J by 5 bases, leaving 23 bases between them. The germline V gene encodes CDR1 SNHLY and CDR2 FYNNEI. CDR3 coding DNA: TGTGCCAGCACCCGAAACGAGAGGGCTAGCATGGAGACCCAGTACTCC. Translation gives CASTRNERASMETQYS.

By sample fraction, this clone is medium-sized (0.01 to 0.1%). The gene calls are TRBV15 and TRBJ2-3; D gene unclear. Germline lookup yields CDR1 LNHNV and CDR2 YYDKDF (reference sequence). V lost 2 bases and J 5 bases, leaving 14 bases between the germline ends. The CDR3 covers 15 residues. This chain's CDR3 is CATSRNGLFIDTQYF. The CDR3, as DNA: TGTGCCACCAGCAGAAATGGGCTTTTCATAGATACGCAGTATTTT.

The chain couples TRBV6-5 to TRBJ1-3; D is unresolved. Trimming stripped 0 bases from V and 4 bases from J, with 4 bases between. Germline CDR1 and CDR2: MNHEY and SVGAGI. This CDR3 comprises 13 residues. CDR3 DNA sequence: TGTGCCAGCAGTTACTCTCCGGGAAACACCATATATTTT. Translated, it gives CASSYSPGNTIYF.

The chain uses TRBV25-1 and TRBJ2-1, with D maybe TRBD2 (6 bases). This CDR3 spans 15 amino acids. Germline V CDR1 and CDR2: MGHDK, SYGVNS. The V gene lost 5 bases and the J gene lost 6 bases, with 17 bases spanning the gap. The CDR3, as DNA: TGTGCCAGCAGTCTTAGCGGTGCCCCCGCCAATGAGCAGTTCTTC. It encodes CASSLSGAPANEQFF.